This T cell receptor (beta chain) was found in a study of blood T cell repertoires in COVID-19. The data were produced by immunoSEQ multiplex PCR, yet TCRdb's version contains in-frame clones alone and is incomplete. Of about 200,000 clones listed, roughly nine tenths are singletons. The CDR3 runs to 14 residues. V was pared by 3 bases and J by 11 bases, with 8 bases of the junction left unmatched. Germline CDR1 is MGHRA and CDR2 is YSYEKL. J is TRBJ1-1 and V is TRBV4-1; 11 bases fit TRBD1. Input material: peripheral blood. This receptor was taken from a man aged 55 to 70 with active or convalescent COVID-19. CDR3: CASSHGGQGAMAFF. CDR3 nucleotides: TGCGCCAGCAGCCATGGCGGACAGGGGGCGATGGCTTTCTTT.